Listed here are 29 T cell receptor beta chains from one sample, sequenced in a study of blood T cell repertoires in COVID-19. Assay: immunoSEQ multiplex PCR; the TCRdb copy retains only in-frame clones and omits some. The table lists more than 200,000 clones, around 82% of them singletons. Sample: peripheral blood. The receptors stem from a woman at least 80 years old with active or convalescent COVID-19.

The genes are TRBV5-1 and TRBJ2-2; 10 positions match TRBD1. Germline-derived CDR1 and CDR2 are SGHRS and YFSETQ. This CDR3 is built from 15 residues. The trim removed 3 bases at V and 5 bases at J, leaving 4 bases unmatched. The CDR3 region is CASSWTGGRTGELFF. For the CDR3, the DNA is TGCGCCAGCAGCTGGACAGGGGGTAGAACCGGGGAGCTGTTTTTT.

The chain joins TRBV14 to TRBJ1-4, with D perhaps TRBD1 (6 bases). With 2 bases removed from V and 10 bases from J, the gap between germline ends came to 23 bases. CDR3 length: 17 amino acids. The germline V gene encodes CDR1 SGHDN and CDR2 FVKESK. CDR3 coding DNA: TGTGCCAGCAGCCAAACCCCGGACAGCAGAGGCCCAGGAAAACTGTTTTTT. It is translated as CASSQTPDSRGPGKLFF.

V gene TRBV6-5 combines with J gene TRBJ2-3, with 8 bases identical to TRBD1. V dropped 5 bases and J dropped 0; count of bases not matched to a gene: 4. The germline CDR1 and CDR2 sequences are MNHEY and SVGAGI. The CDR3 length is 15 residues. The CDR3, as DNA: TGTGCCAGCAGTAAGGACAGGGCTAGCACAGATACGCAGTATTTT. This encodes CASSKDRASTDTQYF.

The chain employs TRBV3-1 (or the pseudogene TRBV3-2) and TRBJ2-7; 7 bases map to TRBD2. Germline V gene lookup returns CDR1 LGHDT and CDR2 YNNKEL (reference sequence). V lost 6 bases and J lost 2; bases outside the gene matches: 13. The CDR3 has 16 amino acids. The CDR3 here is CASSLGLTSIPYEQYF. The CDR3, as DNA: TGTGCCAGCAGTTTGGGCCTGACTAGCATCCCCTACGAGCAGTACTTC.

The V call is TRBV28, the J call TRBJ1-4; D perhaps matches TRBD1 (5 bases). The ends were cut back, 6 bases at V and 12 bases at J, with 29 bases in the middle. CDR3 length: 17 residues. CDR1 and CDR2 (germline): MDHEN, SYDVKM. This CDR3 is CASSPLAGAMSGRELFF. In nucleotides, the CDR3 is TGTGCCAGCAGCCCCTTGGCAGGAGCGATGTCAGGGAGGGAACTGTTTTTT.

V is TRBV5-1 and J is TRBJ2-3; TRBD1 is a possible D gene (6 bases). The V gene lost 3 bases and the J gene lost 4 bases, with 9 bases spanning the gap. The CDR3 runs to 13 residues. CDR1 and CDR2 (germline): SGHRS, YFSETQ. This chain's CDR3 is CASSSTGSDTQYF. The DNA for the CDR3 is TGCGCCAGCAGCTCTACAGGGTCAGATACGCAGTATTTT.

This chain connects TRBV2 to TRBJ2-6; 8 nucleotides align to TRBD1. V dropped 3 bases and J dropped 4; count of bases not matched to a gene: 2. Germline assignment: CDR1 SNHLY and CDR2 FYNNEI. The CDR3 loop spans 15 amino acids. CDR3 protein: CASSDQGAGANVLTF. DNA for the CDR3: TGTGCCAGCAGTGACCAGGGGGCAGGGGCCAACGTCCTGACTTTC.

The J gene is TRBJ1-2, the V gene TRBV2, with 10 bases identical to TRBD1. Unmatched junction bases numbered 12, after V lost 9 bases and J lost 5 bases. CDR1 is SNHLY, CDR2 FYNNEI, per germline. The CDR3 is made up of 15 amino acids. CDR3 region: CASNPPGQGPYGYTF. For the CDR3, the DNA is TGTGCCAGTAACCCTCCGGGACAGGGGCCATATGGCTACACCTTC.

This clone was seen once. CDR3 region: CASSIRRGSTEAFF. CDR3 bases: TGTGCCAGTAGTATTCGGCGCGGGTCTACTGAAGCTTTCTTT. V gene TRBV19 combines with J gene TRBJ1-1, with unresolved D. Trimming left V 3 bases short and J 5 bases short, with 13 bases between. Germline CDR1 is LNHDA and CDR2 is SQIVND (reference sequence). The CDR3 covers 14 residues. The variable domain in full, with the rest retrieved from reference TRBV19 and TRBJ1-1, is DGGITQSPKYLFRKEGQNVTLSCEQNLNHDAMYWYRQDPGQGLRLIYYSQIVNDFQKGDIAEGYSVSREKKESFPLTVTSAQKNPTAFYLCASSIRRGSTEAFFGQGTRLTVV.

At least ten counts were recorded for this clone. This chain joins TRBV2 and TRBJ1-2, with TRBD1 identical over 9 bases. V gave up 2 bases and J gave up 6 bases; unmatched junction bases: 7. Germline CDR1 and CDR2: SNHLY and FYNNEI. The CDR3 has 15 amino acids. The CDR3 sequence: CASSEHRTGENGYTF. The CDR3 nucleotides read TGTGCCAGCAGTGAACATCGGACAGGGGAAAATGGCTACACCTTC.

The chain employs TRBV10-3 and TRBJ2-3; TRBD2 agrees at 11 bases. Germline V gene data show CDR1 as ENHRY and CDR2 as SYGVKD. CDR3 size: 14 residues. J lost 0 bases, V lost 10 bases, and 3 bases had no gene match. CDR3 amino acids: CATLAGGSTDTQYF. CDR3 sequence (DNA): TGTGCCACGTTAGCGGGAGGGAGCACAGATACGCAGTATTTT.

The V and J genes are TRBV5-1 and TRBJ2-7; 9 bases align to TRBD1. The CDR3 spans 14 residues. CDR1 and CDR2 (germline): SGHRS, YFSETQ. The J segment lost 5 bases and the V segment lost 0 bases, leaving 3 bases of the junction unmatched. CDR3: CASSLGQGVHEQYF. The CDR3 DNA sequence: TGCGCCAGCAGCTTGGGACAGGGGGTCCACGAGCAGTACTTC.

DNA of the CDR3: TGTGCCAGCAGTTCCCCAGGGCAGCCCCAGCATTTT. Its translation: CASSSPGQPQHF. The chain couples TRBV28 to TRBJ1-5, with a possible D match to TRBD1 (5 bases). V lost 4 bases and J 7 bases, leaving 8 bases between the germline ends. The germline CDR1 and CDR2 sequences are MDHEN and SYDVKM. This CDR3 region has 12 residues.

The CDR3 protein is CASENPGERSSYNSPLHF. DNA of the CDR3: TGCGCCAGCGAGAACCCCGGAGAGCGTAGCTCCTATAATTCACCCCTCCACTTT. The rearrangement links TRBV10-2 to TRBJ1-6; D not resolved. Trimming removed 8 bases at V and 0 bases at J, with 20 bases between. Germline CDR1 WSHSY, CDR2 SAAADI. CDR3 length: 18 amino acids.

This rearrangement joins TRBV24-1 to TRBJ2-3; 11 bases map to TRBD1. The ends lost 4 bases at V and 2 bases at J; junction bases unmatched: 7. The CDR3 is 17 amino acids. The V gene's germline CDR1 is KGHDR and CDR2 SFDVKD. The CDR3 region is CATSEDRGLTLTDTQYF. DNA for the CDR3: TGTGCCACCAGTGAGGACAGGGGGCTCACCCTCACAGATACGCAGTATTTT.

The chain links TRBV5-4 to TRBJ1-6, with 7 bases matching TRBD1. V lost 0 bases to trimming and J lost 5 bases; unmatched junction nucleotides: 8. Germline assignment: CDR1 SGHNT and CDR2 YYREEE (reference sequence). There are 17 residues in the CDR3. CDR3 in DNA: TGTGCCAGCAGCTTGGGGCATCCGGGACAGCATAATTCACCCCTCCACTTT. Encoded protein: CASSLGHPGQHNSPLHF. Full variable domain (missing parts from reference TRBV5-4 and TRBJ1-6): ETGVTQSPTHLIKTRGQQVTLRCSSQSGHNTVSWYQQALGQGPQFIFQYYREEENGRGNFPPRFSGLQFPNYSSELNVNALELDDSALYLCASSLGHPGQHNSPLHFGNGTRLTVT.

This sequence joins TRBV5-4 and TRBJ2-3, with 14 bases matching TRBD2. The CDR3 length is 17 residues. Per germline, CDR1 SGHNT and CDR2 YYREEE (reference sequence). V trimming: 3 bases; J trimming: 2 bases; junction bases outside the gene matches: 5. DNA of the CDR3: TGTGCCAGCAGCTCCCCGACTAGCGGGAGGGCCACAGATACGCAGTATTTT. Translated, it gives CASSSPTSGRATDTQYF.

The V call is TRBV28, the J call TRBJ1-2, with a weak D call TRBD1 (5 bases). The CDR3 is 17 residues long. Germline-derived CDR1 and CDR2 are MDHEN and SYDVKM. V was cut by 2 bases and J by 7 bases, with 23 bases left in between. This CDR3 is CASSLETQSAREGGYTF. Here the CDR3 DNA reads TGTGCCAGCAGTTTAGAGACCCAATCGGCCAGGGAGGGTGGCTACACCTTC.

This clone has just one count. The CDR3 is CASSLLDRETQYF. The CDR3 DNA follows: TGTGCCAGCAGCTTATTGGACAGGGAGACCCAGTACTTC. The genes are TRBV13 and TRBJ2-5, with 7 positions matching TRBD1. The V gene's germline CDR1 is PRHDT and CDR2 FYEKMQ (reference sequence). The CDR3 contains 13 residues. The V gene end was trimmed by 2 bases and the J gene end by 5 bases; junction bases not matched to a gene: 2.

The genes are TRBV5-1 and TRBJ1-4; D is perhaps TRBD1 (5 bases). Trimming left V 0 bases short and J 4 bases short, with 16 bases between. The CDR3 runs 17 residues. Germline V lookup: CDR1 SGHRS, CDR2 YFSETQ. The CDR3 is CASSLDPLGVLNEKLFF. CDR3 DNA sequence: TGCGCCAGCAGCTTGGACCCCTTAGGGGTCCTTAATGAAAAACTGTTTTTT.

CDR3 protein: CASRTGPSEQYF. CDR3 in DNA: TGTGCCAGCCGGACAGGGCCAAGCGAGCAGTACTTC. The chain employs TRBV18 and TRBJ2-7; 8 bases match TRBD1. The CDR3 is 12 residues long. The V segment lost 8 bases and the J segment 6 bases; nucleotides outside the gene matches: 6. Germline-derived CDR1 and CDR2 are KGHSH and LQKENI. The whole variable domain, filled in from reference TRBV18 and TRBJ2-7, reads NAGVMQNPRHLVRRRGQEARLRCSPMKGHSHVYWYRQLPEEGLKFMVYLQKENIIDESGMPKERFSAEFPKEGPSILRIQQVVRGDSAAYFCASRTGPSEQYFGPGTRLTVT.

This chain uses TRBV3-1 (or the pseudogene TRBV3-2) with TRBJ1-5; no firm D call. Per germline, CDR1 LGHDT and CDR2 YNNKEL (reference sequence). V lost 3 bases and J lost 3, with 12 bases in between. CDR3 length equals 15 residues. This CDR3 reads CASSHTLQYNQPQHF. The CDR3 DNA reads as TGTGCCAGCAGCCACACCCTTCAGTACAATCAGCCCCAGCATTTT.

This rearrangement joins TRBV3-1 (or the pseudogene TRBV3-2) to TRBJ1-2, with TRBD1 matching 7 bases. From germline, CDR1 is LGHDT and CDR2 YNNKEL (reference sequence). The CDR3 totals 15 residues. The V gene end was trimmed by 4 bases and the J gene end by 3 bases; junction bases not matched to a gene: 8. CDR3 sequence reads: CASSPLGGADYGYTF. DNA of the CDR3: TGTGCCAGCAGCCCGTTAGGGGGCGCGGACTATGGCTACACCTTC.

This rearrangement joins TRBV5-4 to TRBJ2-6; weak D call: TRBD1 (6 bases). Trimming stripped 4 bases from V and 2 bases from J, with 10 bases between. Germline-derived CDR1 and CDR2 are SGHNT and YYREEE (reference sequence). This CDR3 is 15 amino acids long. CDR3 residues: CASSVQGAGANVLTF. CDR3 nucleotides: TGTGCCAGCAGCGTACAGGGAGCTGGGGCCAACGTCCTGACTTTC.

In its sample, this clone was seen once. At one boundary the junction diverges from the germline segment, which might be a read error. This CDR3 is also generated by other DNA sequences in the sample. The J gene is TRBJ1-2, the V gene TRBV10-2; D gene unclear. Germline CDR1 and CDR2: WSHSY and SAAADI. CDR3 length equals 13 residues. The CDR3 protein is CASSESSNYGYTF. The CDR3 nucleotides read TGCGCCAGCAGTGAATCATCTAACTATGGCTACACCTTT.

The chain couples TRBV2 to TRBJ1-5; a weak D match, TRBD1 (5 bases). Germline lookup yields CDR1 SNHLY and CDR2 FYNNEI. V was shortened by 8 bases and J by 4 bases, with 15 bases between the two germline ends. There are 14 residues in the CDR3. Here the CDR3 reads CASRGNTLNQPQHF. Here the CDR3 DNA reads TGTGCCAGCCGGGGGAATACTCTAAATCAGCCCCAGCATTTT.

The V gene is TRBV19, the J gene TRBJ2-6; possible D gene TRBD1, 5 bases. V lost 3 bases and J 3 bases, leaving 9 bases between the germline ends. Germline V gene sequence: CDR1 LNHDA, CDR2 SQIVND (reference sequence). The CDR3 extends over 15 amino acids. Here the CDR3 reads CASSMQGYGANVLTF. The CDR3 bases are TGTGCCAGTAGTATGCAGGGTTATGGGGCCAACGTCCTGACTTTC. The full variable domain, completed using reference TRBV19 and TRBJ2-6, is DGGITQSPKYLFRKEGQNVTLSCEQNLNHDAMYWYRQDPGQGLRLIYYSQIVNDFQKGDIAEGYSVSREKKESFPLTVTSAQKNPTAFYLCASSMQGYGANVLTFGAGSRLTVL.

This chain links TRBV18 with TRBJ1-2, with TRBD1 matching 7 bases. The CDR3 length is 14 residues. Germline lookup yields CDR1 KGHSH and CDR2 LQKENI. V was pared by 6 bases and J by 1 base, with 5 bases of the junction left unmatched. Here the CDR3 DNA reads TGTGCCAGCTCTGGGGACAGCTTTAACTATGGCTACACCTTC. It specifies CASSGDSFNYGYTF. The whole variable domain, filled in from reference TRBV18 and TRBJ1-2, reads NAGVMQNPRHLVRRRGQEARLRCSPMKGHSHVYWYRQLPEEGLKFMVYLQKENIIDESGMPKERFSAEFPKEGPSILRIQQVVRGDSAAYFCASSGDSFNYGYTFGSGTRLTVV.

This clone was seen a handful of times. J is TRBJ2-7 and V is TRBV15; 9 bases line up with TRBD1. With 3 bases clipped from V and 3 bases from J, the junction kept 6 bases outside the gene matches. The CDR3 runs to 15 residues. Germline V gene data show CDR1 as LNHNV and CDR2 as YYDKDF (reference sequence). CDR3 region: CATSRGQGNDYEQYF. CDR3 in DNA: TGTGCCACCAGCAGGGGACAGGGCAACGACTACGAGCAGTACTTC.